This T cell receptor beta chain derives from a study of T cells after yellow fever vaccination. Study-level findings and limits: It was the secondary response that reached its peak faster, day 5 versus 15, but it was weaker. Day 0 sorted memory subsets lacked detectable levels of almost all vaccine-responding clonotypes. Abundant contaminating clonotypes from the bulk population could appear in FACS-sorted repertoires.

The CDR3 is made up of 15 amino acids. V was shortened by 5 bases and J by 8 bases, with 21 bases between the two germline ends. Germline CDR1 SGHVS, CDR2 FNYEAQ. This clonotype came up many times. One entry per CDR3 protein, called by TCRdb with MiXCR from the 5' RACE reads. The sample contains 50,000 to 75,000 distinct CDR3 sequences, 5.5% to 6% of which appear only once. This receptor was identified in a young man who received the YFV17D yellow fever vaccine. This sample comprised PBMCs, either bulk or a sorted T-cell subset (CD4+, CD8+, memory, or dextramer-sorted; not recorded which), obtained on the day of the yellow fever booster vaccination. J is TRBJ1-2 and V is TRBV7-6, with D unclear. In nucleotides, the CDR3 is TGTGCCAGCAGCCAAATCCCTGGAACCAGTGACGGCTACACCTTC. It yields the protein CASSQIPGTSDGYTF.